These T cell receptor beta chains were read from a single sample in a study of regulatory and conventional T cells in RAG deficiency. TCRdb keeps only in-frame clones here, not all; method: immunoSEQ multiplex PCR. Among approximately 22,000 clones listed, 95% to 97% were seen once. The data were also submitted as part of a second study, on regulatory T cells.

Sequencing was carried out using CD25- CD4+ T cells sorted from blood. The receptors originated from a human donor in good health. CDR3s include the opening cysteine and the closing phenylalanine or tryptophan. D genes are given only for firm matches. A clone size is listed for some rows: how often the clone was seen (once, few, many), or a class if it is expanded.

size	V	J	D	DNA	CDR3
NA	TRBV5-1	TRBJ1-1	TRBD1	TGCGCCAGCAGCTCACGGACAGGGAAGGGCACTGAAGCTTTCTTT	CASSSRTGKGTEAFF
NA	TRBV6-5	TRBJ1-1	NA	TGTGCCAGCAGAGACCTTCAGGGGCGAGGTACTGAAGCTTTCTTT	CASRDLQGRGTEAFF
NA	TRBV7-2	TRBJ2-3	TRBD2	TGTGCCAGCAGCTTAGCCCCACTAGCGGGGGTCCCTAGCACAGATACGCAGTATTTT	CASSLAPLAGVPSTDTQYF
NA	TRBV9	TRBJ2-7	NA	TGTGCCAGCAGCGTAGAGGCGGGGGCCTCCTACGAGCAGTACTTC	CASSVEAGASYEQYF
few	TRBV5-1	TRBJ1-2	NA	TGCGCCAGCAGCTTGGGTATCAGGGGACTACAGCACCACTATGGCTACACCTTC	CASSLGIRGLQHHYGYTF
NA	TRBV10-3	TRBJ1-3	NA	TGTGCCATCAGTGAGGCATATCAGGGGACAGGAAACACCATATATTTT	CAISEAYQGTGNTIYF
NA	TRBV28	TRBJ1-5	TRBD1	TGTGCCAGCAGTTTGGCGGGACAGGGCAATCAGCCCCAGCATTTT	CASSLAGQGNQPQHF
NA	TRBV7-7	TRBJ1-5	NA	TGTGCCAGCAGCTTAAGGCAGGGCGAACAGCCCCAGCATTTT	CASSLRQGEQPQHF
few	TRBV27	TRBJ1-3	NA	TGTGCCAGCAGTTTATCCCGGGACACTGGAAACACCATATATTTT	CASSLSRDTGNTIYF
once	TRBV4-3	TRBJ2-1	TRBD1	TGCGCCAGCAGCCCGGACAGGGTTAGGTACAATGAGCAGTTCTTC	CASSPDRVRYNEQFF
NA	TRBV10-3	TRBJ1-2	TRBD1	TGTGCCATCAGTTGGCAGGGGGCCGGAGGGGGAGGCTACACCTTC	CAISWQGAGGGGYTF
once	TRBV2	TRBJ2-3	NA	TGTGCCACTCCAGTCCTCCCGGGACACAGCACAGATACGCAGTATTTT	CATPVLPGHSTDTQYF
NA	TRBV6-4	TRBJ2-3	NA	TGTGCCAGCAGTGTTACCCCAGACTTGGTTACAGATACGCAGTATTTT	CASSVTPDLVTDTQYF
NA	TRBV7-9	TRBJ2-7	NA	TGTGCCAGCAGCTCGCGAGGGTCCTACGAGCAGTACTTC	CASSSRGSYEQYF
NA	TRBV30	TRBJ1-3	NA	TGTGCCTGCCAACTCGGGACTACAGGAAACACCATATATTTT	CACQLGTTGNTIYF
NA	TRBV7-2	TRBJ1-2	NA	TGTGCCAGCAGCTTAAGAGAGACAGTTGGGGCCTATGGCTACACCTTC	CASSLRETVGAYGYTF
NA	TRBV5-1	TRBJ2-7	NA	TGCGCCAGCAGCTTGGAGGACATAGCCGAGCAGTACTTC	CASSLEDIAEQYF
NA	TRBV11-2	TRBJ1-1	NA	TGTGCCAGCAGCTTGAACAGAGATACTGAAGCTTTCTTT	CASSLNRDTEAFF
NA	TRBV7-6	TRBJ1-2	TRBD1	TGTGCCAGCAGCCCCAGGGGGTCGGATGGCTACACCTTC	CASSPRGSDGYTF
once	TRBV5-1	TRBJ1-1	NA	TGCGCCAGCAGCGTTGGGGGGGGCAGGGAGGACACTGAAGCTTTCTTT	CASSVGGGREDTEAFF
NA	TRBV12-2	TRBJ1-5	NA	TGTGCAAGTCGCTTTCCAGGACAGGGGCATTATAGCAATCAGCCCCAGCATTTT	CASRFPGQGHYSNQPQHF
NA	TRBV5-1	TRBJ1-5	TRBD1	TGCGCCAGCAGTTCCGGGACAGGGGTTGGTCAGCCCCAGCATTTT	CASSSGTGVGQPQHF
NA	TRBV7-8	TRBJ1-1	NA	TGTGCCAGCAACTGGGGACTCTCGAACACTGAAGCTTTCTTT	CASNWGLSNTEAFF
NA	TRBV15	TRBJ2-7	NA	TGTGCCACCAGCAGAGTTGGGGGCGGCTACGAGCAGTACTTC	CATSRVGGGYEQYF
NA	TRBV28	TRBJ1-2	NA	TGTGCCAGCAGCTGGGACACTGGCTACACCTTC	CASSWDTGYTF
NA	TRBV7-9	TRBJ1-6	NA	TGTGCCAGCAGCGCCCGACCCATTAGGGGCCTTAATTCACCCCTCCACTTT	CASSARPIRGLNSPLHF